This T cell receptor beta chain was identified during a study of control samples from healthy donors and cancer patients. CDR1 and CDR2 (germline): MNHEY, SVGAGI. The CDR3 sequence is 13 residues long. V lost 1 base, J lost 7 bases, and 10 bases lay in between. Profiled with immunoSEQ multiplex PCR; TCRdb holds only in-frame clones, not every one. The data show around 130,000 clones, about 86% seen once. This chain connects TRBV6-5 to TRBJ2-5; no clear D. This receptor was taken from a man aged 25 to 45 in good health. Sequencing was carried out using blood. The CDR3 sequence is CASSYLADVTQYF. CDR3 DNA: TGTGCCAGCAGTTACTTGGCTGACGTGACCCAGTACTTC.